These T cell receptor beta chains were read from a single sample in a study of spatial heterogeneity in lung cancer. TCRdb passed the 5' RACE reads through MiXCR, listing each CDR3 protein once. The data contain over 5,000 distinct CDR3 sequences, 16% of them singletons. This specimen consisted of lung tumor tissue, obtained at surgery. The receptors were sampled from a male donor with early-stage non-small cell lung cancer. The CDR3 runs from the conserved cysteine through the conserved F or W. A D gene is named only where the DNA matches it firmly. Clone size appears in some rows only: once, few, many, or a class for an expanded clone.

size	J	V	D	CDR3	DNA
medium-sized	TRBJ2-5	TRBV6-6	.	CASSYGGVGLETQYF	TGTGCCAGCAGTTACGGTGGGGTCGGGTTGGAGACCCAGTACTTC
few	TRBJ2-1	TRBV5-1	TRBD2	CASSLGRGGLAVYNEQFF	TGCGCCAGCAGCTTAGGACGCGGGGGACTAGCGGTTTACAATGAGCAGTTCTTC
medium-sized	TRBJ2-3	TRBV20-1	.	CSATEVRSGTDTQYF	TGCAGTGCTACTGAGGTCCGGTCCGGCACAGATACGCAGTATTTT
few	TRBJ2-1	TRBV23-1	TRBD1	CASSQRDRAYNEQFF	TGCGCCAGCAGTCAGAGGGACAGGGCCTACAATGAGCAGTTCTTC
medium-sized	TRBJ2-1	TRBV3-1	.	CASSQDQGKKQFF	TGTGCCAGCAGCCAAGATCAGGGGAAAAAGCAGTTCTTC
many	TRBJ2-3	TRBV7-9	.	CASSQGDFGEADTQYF	TGTGCCAGCAGCCAAGGGGACTTCGGGGAGGCAGATACGCAGTATTTT
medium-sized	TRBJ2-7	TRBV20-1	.	CSAPGNHEQYF	TGCAGTGCCCCGGGCAATCACGAGCAGTACTTC
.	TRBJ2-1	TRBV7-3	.	CASSLKGSGKNEQFF	TGTGCCAGCAGCTTAAAGGGGTCCGGGAAGAATGAGCAGTTCTTC
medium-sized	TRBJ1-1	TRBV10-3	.	CAISESSGAAFF	TGTGCCATCAGTGAGTCGTCCGGCGCGGCTTTCTTT
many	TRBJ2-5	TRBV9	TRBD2	CASSARGGEETQYF	TGTGCCAGCAGCGCACGGGGGGGCGAAGAGACCCAGTACTTC
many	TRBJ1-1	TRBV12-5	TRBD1	CASGLVVRGFYTEAFF	TGTGCTAGTGGTTTGGTAGTCAGGGGGTTTTACACTGAAGCTTTCTTT
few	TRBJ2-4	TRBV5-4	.	CASSLAPRDPSSF	TGTGCCAGCAGCTTGGCACCCCGGGACCCCTCTTCTTTC
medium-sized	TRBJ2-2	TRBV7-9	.	CASSLWGSGTGELFF	TGTGCCAGCAGCTTGTGGGGTTCGGGCACCGGGGAGCTGTTTTTT
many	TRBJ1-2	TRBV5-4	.	CASSPGTSNNYGYTF	TGTGCCAGCAGCCCGGGGACAAGTAATAACTATGGCTACACCTTC
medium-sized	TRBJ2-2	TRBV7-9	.	CASSLVLGLYTGELFF	TGTGCCAGCAGCTTAGTGCTGGGGCTGTACACCGGGGAGCTGTTTTTT
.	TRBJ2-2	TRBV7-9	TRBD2	CASSPRTGGPNTGELFF	TGTGCCAGCAGTCCCCGGACGGGGGGTCCGAACACCGGGGAGCTGTTTTTT
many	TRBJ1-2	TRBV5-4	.	CASSSGGAGNYGYTF	TGTGCCAGCAGCTCCGGAGGGGCGGGTAACTATGGCTACACCTTC
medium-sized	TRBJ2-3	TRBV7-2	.	CASSLDGGSTDTQYF	TGTGCCAGCAGCCTAGATGGCGGAAGCACAGATACGCAGTATTTT